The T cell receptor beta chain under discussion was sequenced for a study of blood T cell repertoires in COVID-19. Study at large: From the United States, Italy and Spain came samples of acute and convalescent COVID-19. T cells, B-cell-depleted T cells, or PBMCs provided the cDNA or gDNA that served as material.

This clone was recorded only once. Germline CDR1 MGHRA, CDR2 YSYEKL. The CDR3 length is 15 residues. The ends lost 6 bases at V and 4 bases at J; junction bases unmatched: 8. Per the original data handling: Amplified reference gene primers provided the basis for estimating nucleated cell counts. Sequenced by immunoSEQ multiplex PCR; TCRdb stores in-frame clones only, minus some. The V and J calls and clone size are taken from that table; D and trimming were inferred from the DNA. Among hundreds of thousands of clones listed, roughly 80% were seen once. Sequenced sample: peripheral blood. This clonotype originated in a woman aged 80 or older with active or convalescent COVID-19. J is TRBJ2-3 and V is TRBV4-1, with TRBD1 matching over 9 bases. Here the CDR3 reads CASRLTGGIADTQYF. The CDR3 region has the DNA TGCGCCAGCAGACTGACAGGGGGAATCGCAGATACGCAGTATTTT.